One sample yielded the 23 T cell receptor beta chains listed below, sequenced in a study of OX40 agonist ivuxolimab in advanced cancers. TCRdb keeps only in-frame clones here, not all; method: immunoSEQ multiplex PCR. The sample yields about 62,000 clones, 81% seen once. This sample comprised CD4+ or CD8+ T cells sorted from blood, obtained in a trial of the OX40 agonist ivuxolimab. These receptors came from an adult with an advanced solid tumor such as melanoma, head and neck, liver or kidney cancer.

The CDR3 loop reads CASSLEGGGGDEQYF. CDR3 coding DNA: TGTGCCAGCAGCTTAGAGGGAGGAGGAGGGGACGAGCAGTACTTC. The chain combines TRBV7-6 with TRBJ2-7; maybe TRBD2 (6 bases). Deletions cut 1 base from V and 5 bases from J, with 15 bases between. The CDR3 sequence is 15 residues long. Per germline, CDR1 SGHVS and CDR2 FNYEAQ.

By proportion, this clone is medium-sized. The V gene is TRBV27, the J gene TRBJ1-5; the match to TRBD1 covers 7 bases. Per germline, CDR1 MNHEY and CDR2 SMNVEV (reference sequence). J lost 5 bases, V lost 6 bases, and 13 bases had no gene match. CDR3 length: 16 amino acids. The DNA for the CDR3 is TGTGCCAGCAGATCTGATACGACAGGGTACCATCAGCCCCAGCATTTT. It specifies CASRSDTTGYHQPQHF.

The rearrangement joins TRBV19 to TRBJ1-4; D is undetermined. Germline V CDR1 and CDR2: LNHDA, SQIVND (reference sequence). The CDR3 length is 15 residues. The V and J ends lost 10 bases and 0 bases respectively, with 15 bases between them. The CDR3 sequence: CATKFSGTTNEKLFF. In DNA form, the CDR3 reads TGTGCCACCAAGTTCTCCGGGACAACTAATGAAAAACTGTTTTTT.

The chain has TRBV4-2 and TRBJ1-4; D possibly corresponds to TRBD1 (6 bases). In germline, CDR1 is LGHNA, CDR2 YNFKEQ. The V and J ends lost 3 bases and 8 bases respectively, with 16 bases between them. The CDR3 length is 15 residues. Here the CDR3 reads CASSHPDRKGEKLFF. CDR3 DNA sequence: TGTGCCAGCAGCCATCCTGACAGGAAGGGCGAAAAACTGTTTTTT.

The rearrangement links TRBV9 to TRBJ1-2; D is undetermined. The CDR3 totals 12 residues. The ends were cut back, 3 bases at V and 8 bases at J, with 11 bases in the middle. Germline loops: CDR1 SGDLS, CDR2 YYNGEE. The CDR3 reads CASSARGGGYTF. The CDR3 bases are TGTGCCAGCAGCGCCCGGGGAGGGGGCTACACCTTC.

The chain couples TRBV14 to TRBJ2-2; weak D call: TRBD2 (6 bases). The CDR3 runs to 15 residues. Germline CDR1 is SGHDN and CDR2 is FVKESK. With 3 bases removed from V and 9 bases from J, the gap between germline ends came to 17 bases. The CDR3, as DNA: TGTGCCAGCAGCCAGCCGGGTAGCGGACGGCGGGAGCTGTTTTTT. Amino acids: CASSQPGSGRRELFF.

The V gene is TRBV18, the J gene TRBJ1-3; D remains ambiguous. Looked up from germline, CDR1 is KGHSH and CDR2 is LQKENI. Deletions cut 6 bases from V and 8 bases from J, with 23 bases between. The CDR3 spans 16 residues. CDR3 in amino acids: CASSPRRGGAGDTIYF. In DNA, the CDR3 is TGTGCCAGCTCTCCCCGACGGGGAGGAGCGGGAGACACCATATATTTT.

This clone was detected only a few times. The V gene is TRBV5-1, the J gene TRBJ2-3, with a possible D match to TRBD2 (6 bases). V dropped 0 bases and J dropped 4 bases, with 9 bases sitting between them. The CDR3 totals 14 residues. Looked up from germline, CDR1 is SGHRS and CDR2 is YFSETQ. The CDR3 DNA reads TGCGCCAGCAGCTTGGGGTCGGGGGCAGATACGCAGTATTTT. Its protein is CASSLGSGADTQYF.

This chain uses TRBV4-3 with TRBJ2-3; D is ambiguous. V was shortened by 0 bases and J by 3 bases, with 1 base between the two germline ends. The CDR3 is 12 amino acids. In germline, CDR1 is LGHNA, CDR2 YSLEER. The CDR3 loop is CASSQETDTQYF. Written as DNA, the CDR3 is TGCGCCAGCAGCCAAGAGACAGATACGCAGTATTTT.

The chain recombines TRBV5-1 with TRBJ2-2, with unresolved D. CDR1 SGHRS and CDR2 YFSETQ come from the germline V gene. V lost 3 bases and J 2 bases, leaving 14 bases between the germline ends. The CDR3 runs to 16 residues. The CDR3 DNA is TGCGCCAGCAGCTATTATTTGACGGACAACACCGGGGAGCTGTTTTTT. Translation: CASSYYLTDNTGELFF.

The chain carries TRBV10-3 and TRBJ2-3; 8 bases are a match to TRBD1. This CDR3 is built from 15 residues. Germline V lookup: CDR1 ENHRY, CDR2 SYGVKD. The V segment lost 3 bases and the J segment 6 bases; nucleotides outside the gene matches: 8. The CDR3 DNA reads as TGTGCCATCAGTGAACCGGGACAGGTTAGGGATACGCAGTATTTT. Translated: CAISEPGQVRDTQYF.

This rearrangement joins TRBV2 to TRBJ1-5, with no clear D. The V end was cut by 6 bases, the J end by 7 bases, with 13 bases between. Germline V gene sequence: CDR1 SNHLY, CDR2 FYNNEI. The CDR3 is 13 residues long. CDR3 region: CASRNKQRQPQHF. In DNA, the CDR3 is TGTGCCAGCAGGAATAAGCAGCGGCAGCCCCAGCATTTT. Looking up the rest from reference TRBV2 and TRBJ1-5 gives the full variable domain: EPEVTQTPSHQVTQMGQEVILRCVPISNHLYFYWYRQILGQKVEFLVSFYNNEISEKSEIFDDQFSVERPDGSNFTLKIRSTKLEDSAMYFCASRNKQRQPQHFGDGTRLSIL.

This sequence joins TRBV4-1 and TRBJ2-3; a weak D match, TRBD1 (6 bases). The CDR3 consists of 14 residues. CDR1 and CDR2 from the germline V gene are MGHRA and YSYEKL. V was clipped by 8 bases and J by 5 bases, with 17 bases between them. The CDR3 loop reads CASRKFGGEDTQYF. CDR3 nucleotide sequence: TGCGCCAGCCGCAAATTTGGGGGCGAAGATACGCAGTATTTT.

The J gene is TRBJ2-1, the V gene TRBV10-3; 8 bases fit TRBD2. The CDR3 consists of 13 residues. The ends lost 8 bases at V and 4 bases at J; junction bases unmatched: 4. Germline V gene lookup returns CDR1 ENHRY and CDR2 SYGVKD. DNA for the CDR3: TGTGCCATCGCGCGGGGGGAATACAATGAGCAGTTCTTC. This translates into CAIARGEYNEQFF.

The V gene is TRBV10-3, the J gene TRBJ1-5; D perhaps matches TRBD1 (6 bases). V lost 7 bases and J lost 7, with 14 bases in between. Germline V lookup: CDR1 ENHRY, CDR2 SYGVKD. This CDR3 has 13 residues. The CDR3 region is CAINGLQGQPQHF. CDR3 nucleotides: TGTGCCATCAATGGACTACAGGGCCAGCCCCAGCATTTT.

This chain joins TRBV10-3 and TRBJ1-4; 7 bases fit TRBD1. Trimming removed 0 bases from V and 6 bases from J; junction bases left unmatched: 1. The CDR3 runs 14 residues. Germline V lookup: CDR1 ENHRY, CDR2 SYGVKD. DNA for the CDR3: TGTGCCATCAGTGAGTCTACAGGGGATGAAAAACTGTTTTTT. Protein product: CAISESTGDEKLFF.

The rearrangement joins TRBV18 to TRBJ2-3, with 10 positions matching TRBD2. The CDR3 totals 16 residues. Germline V CDR1 and CDR2: KGHSH, LQKENI. Trimming at V came to 3 bases and at J to 1 base, leaving 4 bases not matched to a gene. The CDR3 sequence: CASSPLAGGRTDTQYF. Written as DNA, the CDR3 is TGTGCCAGCTCACCGTTAGCGGGGGGACGCACAGATACGCAGTATTTT.

The chain couples TRBV11-2 to TRBJ2-7; tentative D call: TRBD1 (6 bases). The CDR3 runs 14 residues. Germline V gene sequence: CDR1 SGHAT, CDR2 FQNNGV. V gave up 4 bases and J gave up 7 bases, with 17 bases separating them. Here the CDR3 DNA reads TGTGCCAGCAGCTCCTCAACAGGGCTTGGGGAGCAGTACTTC. It translates to CASSSSTGLGEQYF.

V gene TRBV11-2 combines with J gene TRBJ1-2; 7 positions agree with TRBD1. V gave up 1 base and J gave up 1 base; unmatched junction bases: 6. The CDR3 sequence is 16 residues long. In germline, CDR1 is SGHAT, CDR2 FQNNGV. CDR3 in amino acids: CASSLGSGQINYGYTF. CDR3 nucleotide sequence: TGTGCCAGCAGCTTAGGCTCGGGACAGATTAACTATGGCTACACCTTC.

The J gene is TRBJ1-1, the V gene TRBV5-1; D perhaps matches TRBD1 (6 bases). The V end lost 0 bases, the J end lost 2 bases, and 11 bases lay between the germline ends. The CDR3 is made up of 15 amino acids. Germline CDR1 is SGHRS and CDR2 is YFSETQ. The CDR3, as DNA: TGCGCCAGCAGCTTGGCCGCGGGACAAAACACTGAAGCTTTCTTT. Translated: CASSLAAGQNTEAFF.

This rearrangement joins TRBV4-1 to TRBJ2-5; D is possibly TRBD1 (6 bases). This CDR3 is built from 16 residues. Trimming left V 1 base short and J 4 bases short, with 16 bases between. Germline V gives CDR1 MGHRA, CDR2 YSYEKL. The CDR3 loop reads CASSQGAGQGRETQYF. The CDR3 DNA sequence: TGCGCCAGCAGCCAAGGAGCCGGTCAGGGGAGAGAGACCCAGTACTTC.

This rearrangement joins TRBV5-1 to TRBJ1-5, with D possibly matching TRBD1 (6 bases). The CDR3 extends over 14 amino acids. Trimming left V 4 bases short and J 4 bases short, with 12 bases between. Germline V CDR1 and CDR2: SGHRS, YFSETQ. Written as DNA, the CDR3 is TGCGCCAGCAGCGTCGGAGGGGGGAATCAGCCCCAGCATTTT. This translates into CASSVGGGNQPQHF.

The V and J genes are TRBV30 and TRBJ2-5; D remains ambiguous. In germline, CDR1 is GTSNPN, CDR2 SVGIG (reference sequence). This CDR3 contains 14 residues. With 1 base removed from V and 0 bases from J, the gap between germline ends came to 9 bases. CDR3 protein: CAWSGVGYQETQYF. As DNA, the CDR3 is TGTGCCTGGAGTGGGGTGGGGTACCAAGAGACCCAGTACTTC. Supplemented by reference TRBV30 and TRBJ2-5, the full variable domain reads SQTIHQWPATLVQPVGSPLSLECTVEGTSNPNLYWYRQAAGRGLQLLFYSVGIGQISSEVPQNLSASRPQDRQFILSSKKLLLSDSGFYLCAWSGVGYQETQYFGPGTRLLVL.